A single sample gave rise to the 27 T cell receptor beta chains below, sequenced in a study of Graves' ophthalmopathy and Graves' hyperthyroidism. RNA served as the template for amplifying TCR beta CDR3 regions. RT-PCR in the first round used HTBI primers; a second-round multiplex PCR followed. Each CDR3 protein gets one entry after TCRdb re-called the multiplex PCR reads with MiXCR. The sample yields approximately 700,000 distinct CDR3 sequences, roughly 40% seen once. Sequences were obtained from peripheral blood. The source of these receptors is an adult man with Graves' ophthalmopathy.

This sequence joins TRBV10-3 and TRBJ2-7; D perhaps matches TRBD2 (5 bases). Trimming pared 10 bases from V and 1 base from J, leaving 17 bases between. The germline V gene has CDR1 ENHRY and CDR2 SYGVKD. CDR3 size: 14 residues. The CDR3 nucleotides are TGTGCCAGTCGAGGGAGAGTGGGGTCCTACGAGCAGTACTTC. Its protein is CASRGRVGSYEQYF.

This clonotype occurred a few times. The chain has TRBV5-1 and TRBJ2-3; no definite D call. Germline V gene lookup returns CDR1 SGHRS and CDR2 YFSETQ. This CDR3 is 12 amino acids long. V was trimmed by 1 base and J by 5 bases, leaving 5 bases between them. The CDR3 reads CASSLRGDTQYF. The CDR3 DNA reads TGCGCCAGCAGCTTGCGCGGAGATACGCAGTATTTT.

This clonotype was seen ten or more times. The chain couples TRBV9 to TRBJ1-5; D gene uncertain. The CDR3 length is 15 residues. Trimming shortened V by 3 bases and J by 4 bases, and 14 bases separated the two germline ends. From germline, CDR1 is SGDLS and CDR2 YYNGEE. In nucleotides, the CDR3 is TGTGCCAGCAGCGCCGACCCCCACGCGAATCAGCCCCAGCATTTT. As protein: CASSADPHANQPQHF.

In its sample, this clonotype was seen many times. V is TRBV7-6 and J is TRBJ1-1; D might be TRBD1 (5 bases). V lost 3 bases, J lost 3 bases, and 8 bases lay in between. This CDR3 spans 13 amino acids. Germline lookup yields CDR1 SGHVS and CDR2 FNYEAQ. For the CDR3, the DNA is TGTGCCAGCAGCTTGACAGCAGACACTGAAGCTTTCTTT. Its translation: CASSLTADTEAFF. Drawing the rest from reference TRBV7-6 and TRBJ1-1, the complete variable domain is GAGVSQSPRYKVTKRGQDVALRCDPISGHVSLYWYRQALGQGPEFLTYFNYEAQQDKSGLPNDRFSAERPEGSISTLTIQRTEQRDSAMYRCASSLTADTEAFFGQGTRLTVV.

The V gene is TRBV25-1, the J gene TRBJ1-6; 10 bases agree with TRBD1. The CDR3 covers 15 residues. V shed 8 bases, J shed 7 bases, and the junction held 8 bases outside the gene matches. Germline V gene data show CDR1 as MGHDK and CDR2 as SYGVNS. The CDR3 loop is CASRRTGGENSPLHF. In DNA, the CDR3 is TGTGCCAGCCGGAGGACAGGGGGAGAAAATTCACCCCTCCACTTT.

The rearrangement joins TRBV5-1 to TRBJ2-7; D remains ambiguous. V lost 0 bases and J 2 bases, leaving 9 bases between the germline ends. CDR3 length: 14 residues. Per the germline V gene, CDR1 is SGHRS and CDR2 is YFSETQ. The CDR3 nucleotides are TGCGCCAGCAGCTTGGCCCAGTATACCTACGAGCAGTACTTC. Its translation: CASSLAQYTYEQYF. Full variable domain (outside the CDR3, taken from reference TRBV5-1 and TRBJ2-7): KAGVTQTPRYLIKTRGQQVTLSCSPISGHRSVSWYQQTPGQGLQFLFEYFSETQRNKGNFPGRFSGRQFSNSRSEMNVSTLELGDSALYLCASSLAQYTYEQYFGPGTRLTVT.

This clonotype was recorded many times. This chain connects TRBV20-1 to TRBJ2-7; TRBD2 aligns across 9 bases. The V gene end was trimmed by 6 bases and the J gene end by 3 bases; junction bases not matched to a gene: 6. Germline assignment: CDR1 DFQATT and CDR2 SNEGSKA (reference sequence). This CDR3 comprises 13 residues. Here the CDR3 reads CSADSGSSYEQYF. As DNA, the CDR3 is TGCAGTGCCGATAGCGGGAGCAGCTACGAGCAGTACTTC.

The chain employs TRBV20-1 and TRBJ1-5; maybe TRBD1 (6 bases). V was clipped by 5 bases and J by 5 bases, with 13 bases between them. The CDR3 contains 13 residues. Looked up from germline, CDR1 is DFQATT and CDR2 is SNEGSKA (reference sequence). The DNA of the CDR3 is TGCAGTGCTCAGCAGGGGTTGGATCAGCCCCAGCATTTT. Amino acids: CSAQQGLDQPQHF.

The chain recombines TRBV12-3 or TRBV12-4 with TRBJ1-1; D is perhaps TRBD1 (6 bases). V lost 5 bases, J lost 4 bases, and 14 bases lay in between. The CDR3 is 14 residues long. This chain's CDR3 is CASSHTGSGTEAFF. The CDR3 nucleotides are TGTGCCAGCAGTCATACAGGGTCTGGCACTGAAGCTTTCTTT.

The chain uses TRBV10-3 and TRBJ1-2, with D possibly TRBD1 on 6 matching bases. Per the germline V gene, CDR1 is ENHRY and CDR2 is SYGVKD. The CDR3 covers 12 residues. V lost 10 bases, J lost 5 bases, and 14 bases lay in between. The CDR3 DNA reads as TGTGCCACTACAGGGTCCTTATATGGCTACACCTTC. Translation: CATTGSLYGYTF.

The V gene is TRBV11-2, the J gene TRBJ1-5, with TRBD1 as a possible D gene (6 bases). The CDR3 runs 17 residues. Germline V gene data show CDR1 as SGHAT and CDR2 as FQNNGV. V was cut by 1 base and J by 5 bases, with 18 bases left in between. The CDR3 protein is CASSLVVTMAGDQPQHF. CDR3 DNA sequence: TGTGCCAGCAGCTTAGTAGTAACCATGGCAGGGGATCAGCCCCAGCATTTT.

This clonotype showed up just a few times. This chain uses TRBV19 with TRBJ1-5; D remains ambiguous. Germline CDR1 LNHDA, CDR2 SQIVND (reference sequence). V was shortened by 0 bases and J by 6 bases, with 12 bases between the two germline ends. This CDR3 region has 15 residues. CDR3 in DNA: TGTGCCAGTAGTATAGACAGCCTATGGGGTCAGCCCCAGCATTTT. Translating it yields CASSIDSLWGQPQHF.

In its sample, this clonotype was seen a few times. The chain uses TRBV4-3 and TRBJ2-7; D is unclear. V gave up 0 bases and J gave up 2 bases, with 8 bases separating them. The CDR3 has 14 residues. Germline V gene data show CDR1 as LGHNA and CDR2 as YSLEER. The CDR3 nucleotides are TGCGCCAGCAGCCAAGATTGGCGGACCTACGAGCAGTACTTC. Encoded protein: CASSQDWRTYEQYF.

This clonotype was seen repeatedly, ten times or more. The chain has TRBV10-3 and TRBJ1-5; 8 bases are shared with TRBD1. This CDR3 comprises 15 residues. CDR1 ENHRY and CDR2 SYGVKD come from the germline V gene. V shed 3 bases, J shed 7 bases, and the junction held 8 bases outside the gene matches. Here the CDR3 DNA reads TGTGCCATCAGTGACTCGCAGGGGGCTGGACAGCCCCAGCATTTT. Translated: CAISDSQGAGQPQHF.

This rearrangement joins TRBV29-1 to TRBJ2-5; D gene uncertain. There are 12 residues in the CDR3. V lost 2 bases, J lost 3 bases, and 7 bases lay in between. The V gene's germline CDR1 is SQVTM and CDR2 ANQGSEA. The CDR3 DNA reads as TGCAGCGTTGAAAAAGAGGAAGAGACCCAGTACTTC. It translates to CSVEKEEETQYF.

Concerning this clonotype itself: A much bigger clone sits one base away, suggesting this may be a read error. This chain links TRBV24-1 with TRBJ1-5; 10 positions agree with TRBD1. V gave up 4 bases and J gave up 5 bases; unmatched junction bases: 7. Germline V gene lookup returns CDR1 KGHDR and CDR2 SFDVKD. The CDR3 runs to 16 residues. The CDR3, as DNA: TGTGCCACCAGTGACCCACGGACAGGGGGGTATCAGCCCCAGCATTTT. Amino acids: CATSDPRTGGYQPQHF.

This clonotype was counted ten times or more. This chain uses TRBV2 with TRBJ2-7; 8 bases match TRBD1. Germline CDR1 SNHLY, CDR2 FYNNEI. J gave up 2 bases and V 2 bases, and 2 bases lay outside the gene matches. The CDR3 length is 14 residues. CDR3 nucleotides: TGTGCCAGCAGTGAATCGGGACAGGCCTACGAGCAGTACTTC. Protein sequence: CASSESGQAYEQYF.

The chain employs TRBV19 and TRBJ1-2, with TRBD1 identical over 9 bases. The V gene end was trimmed by 5 bases and the J gene end by 0 bases; junction bases not matched to a gene: 7. This CDR3 comprises 16 residues. The germline gives CDR1 LNHDA, CDR2 SQIVND (reference sequence). CDR3 bases: TGTGCCAGTAGTGTCGGGACAGGGACTTCTAACTATGGCTACACCTTC. Residues: CASSVGTGTSNYGYTF.

This clonotype was recorded a few times. The V gene is TRBV27, the J gene TRBJ1-6; 9 nucleotides agree with TRBD1. This CDR3 region has 14 residues. V lost 5 bases to trimming and J lost 9 bases; unmatched junction nucleotides: 5. Germline V gene data show CDR1 as MNHEY and CDR2 as SMNVEV (reference sequence). The CDR3 DNA sequence: TGTGCCAGCAGTCCGGGACAGGGTCGTTCACCCCTCCACTTT. This encodes CASSPGQGRSPLHF.

The chain links TRBV5-4 to TRBJ2-5, with D maybe TRBD1 (6 bases). Germline CDR1 SGHNT, CDR2 YYREEE (reference sequence). The V end was cut by 4 bases, the J end by 5 bases, with 15 bases between. The CDR3 sequence is 14 residues long. The CDR3 bases are TGTGCCAGCAGCGAAGGTGCTACAGGGGAGACCCAGTACTTC. This gives the protein CASSEGATGETQYF.

The table lists this clonotype with a few counts. Just one base apart from a much larger clone, this may be a read error. In this CDR3 the conserved last residue, phenylalanine or tryptophan, is missing, so a read error is likely. The V and J genes are TRBV2 and TRBJ1-5; D is possibly TRBD1 (6 bases). V lost 6 bases and J 7 bases, leaving 16 bases between the germline ends. The CDR3 is made up of 14 amino acids. Per the germline V gene, CDR1 is SNHLY and CDR2 is FYNNEI. Here the CDR3 reads CASSTTGSTQPQHV. CDR3 coding DNA: TGTGCCAGCAGCACCACAGGGTCGACGCAGCCCCAGCATGTT.

This clonotype was seen a single time. The chain joins TRBV2 to TRBJ1-5; possible D gene TRBD1, 5 bases. Germline CDR1 is SNHLY and CDR2 is FYNNEI. V was pared by 3 bases and J by 4 bases, with 16 bases between. The CDR3 covers 16 residues. CDR3 sequence reads: CASSDRHRDLNQPQHF. CDR3 DNA sequence: TGTGCCAGCAGTGATCGCCATCGGGACCTAAATCAGCCCCAGCATTTT.

This clonotype was detected a few times. This sequence joins TRBV7-2 and TRBJ1-4; 9 bases map to TRBD1. The junction had 7 bases not matched to a gene; V was cut back by 3 bases and J by 8 bases. The CDR3 runs 15 residues. Per the germline V gene, CDR1 is SGHTA and CDR2 is FQGNSA. CDR3 bases: TGTGCCAGCAGCTTGGGGGGACAGGGTCGCGAAAAACTGTTTTTT. Its protein product is CASSLGGQGREKLFF.

The V call is TRBV7-2, the J call TRBJ1-4; TRBD1 agrees at 10 bases. The V gene's germline CDR1 is SGHTA and CDR2 FQGNSA. V lost 3 bases and J lost 2; bases outside the gene matches: 3. The length of the CDR3 is 16 residues. The CDR3 DNA sequence: TGTGCCAGCAGCTTGGGACAGGGGAGGACTAATGAAAAACTGTTTTTT. Its protein is CASSLGQGRTNEKLFF. Complete variable domain (other parts from reference TRBV7-2 and TRBJ1-4): GAGVSQSPSNKVTEKGKDVELRCDPISGHTALYWYRQSLGQGLEFLIYFQGNSAPDKSGLPSDRFSAERTGGSVSTLTIQRTQQEDSAVYLCASSLGQGRTNEKLFFGSGTQLSVL.

CDR3 nucleotide sequence: TGCGCCAGCAGCCAAGGGATTCAAGGGGTCGGAAACACCATATATTTT. It codes for CASSQGIQGVGNTIYF. The chain joins TRBV4-3 to TRBJ1-3; TRBD1 is a possible D gene (5 bases). Trimming removed 1 base from V and 4 bases from J, with 14 bases in between. Germline values: CDR1 LGHNA, CDR2 YSLEER. The CDR3 is made up of 16 amino acids.

The rearrangement links TRBV7-2 to TRBJ2-7; D tentatively reads TRBD1 or TRBD2 (6 bases each). The germline V gene has CDR1 SGHTA and CDR2 FQGNSA. Between the trimmed V and J ends, which lost 6 bases and 1 base, there was a span of 16 bases. The CDR3 totals 15 residues. CDR3 bases: TGTGCCAGCAGAAAGGGGGGCGGCGGATCCTACGAGCAGTACTTC. It codes for CASRKGGGGSYEQYF.

The chain has TRBV12-3 or TRBV12-4 and TRBJ2-5, with TRBD1 matching over 10 bases. CDR3 size: 14 residues. The V gene end was trimmed by 6 bases and the J gene end by 9 bases; junction bases not matched to a gene: 10. The CDR3 nucleotides read TGTGCCAGCAGCCGGACAGGGGGTAATCAGCCCCAGTACTTC. Translation: CASSRTGGNQPQYF.